The clone carrying this T cell receptor (beta chain) counts as medium-sized by frequency. The data are from a study of T cell clusters in autoimmune cytopenias. Background on the study: The mean age of healthy donor controls was approximately 56 years, the median approximately 60 years. Per sample, median TRB depth was approximately 50,000 reads, yielding a median roughly 2,200 distinct clonotypes.

Multiplex touch-down PCR amplified TRB using TRB-A and TRB-B pools in one tube. TCRdb re-called the multiplex PCR reads and catalogs CDR3 proteins one per entry, DNA excluded. The sample holds some 6,900 distinct CDR3 sequences. The CDR3 is made up of 13 amino acids. Germline CDR1 reads MNHEY; CDR2 reads SVGEGT. TRB amplification used 250 ng of peripheral blood genomic DNA. The data were also submitted as part of a second study, on T cell repertoires in aging, cancer and after chemotherapy. That work adds: The whole study produced a dataset of millions of TCR reads. Compared with age-matched healthy donors, untreated hematological or solid cancer patients showed higher blood TCR clonality.

Material for sequencing was peripheral blood. The chain recombines TRBV6-2 or TRBV6-3 with TRBJ2-7. This receptor was taken from a human donor in good health. This CDR3 reads CASSYSAEYEQYF.